The 11 T cell receptor beta chains in this list originate from one sample, sequenced in a study of post-analysis software for immune sequencing data. Findings and limits, study-wide: Included in a set of roughly 5 TRBV segments more frequent in patients than controls were TRBV5-6, TRBV5-1 and TRBV20-1.

No antigen has been assigned to these receptors. The TCR beta cDNA libraries carried unique molecular identifiers. TCRdb recomputed calls from the PCR reads with MiXCR, one row per CDR3 protein. The sample lists a few hundred thousand distinct CDR3 sequences, approximately 45% occurring once. Input material: blood. Receptors originate from a girl between 10 and 17 years old with multiple sclerosis.

The chain recombines TRBV7-3 with TRBJ2-7; 12 nucleotides agree with TRBD2. V dropped 1 base and J dropped 8; count of bases not matched to a gene: 12. Germline CDR1 reads SGHTA; CDR2 reads FQGTGA. The CDR3 is made up of 17 amino acids. DNA of the CDR3: TGTGCCAGCAGCTTAAGGAGTCTGGGACTAGCGGGCGACAAGCAGTACTTC. Its translation is CASSLRSLGLAGDKQYF.

This clonotype was counted only a few times. The rearrangement joins TRBV6-5 to TRBJ2-1; 8 positions match TRBD2. Germline CDR1 and CDR2: MNHEY and SVGAGI. J lost 6 bases, V lost 0 bases, and 7 bases had no gene match. This CDR3 has 16 residues. The CDR3 nucleotides are TGTGCCAGCAGTTACTCGATCGCTAGCGGGTCCAATGAGCAGTTCTTC. Residues: CASSYSIASGSNEQFF.

This clonotype showed up just a few times. V gene TRBV20-1 combines with J gene TRBJ2-5; D is possibly TRBD2 (6 bases). The V gene lost 5 bases and the J gene lost 5 bases, with 21 bases spanning the gap. Germline values: CDR1 DFQATT, CDR2 SNEGSKA (reference sequence). The length of the CDR3 is 15 residues. The CDR3 loop is CSADNAGGDLETQYF. The CDR3 nucleotides are TGCAGTGCTGACAATGCAGGAGGGGATCTGGAGACCCAGTACTTC.

This clonotype was detected many times. This chain links TRBV4-2 with TRBJ2-7; D gene unclear. The V gene's germline CDR1 is LGHNA and CDR2 YNFKEQ. This CDR3 is built from 12 residues. Trimming removed 2 bases from V and 3 bases from J, with 5 bases in between. This chain's CDR3 is CASSQTGYEQYF. The CDR3 coding sequence is TGTGCCAGCAGCCAAACTGGCTACGAGCAGTACTTC.

The rearrangement uses TRBV4-1 and TRBJ1-1; no firm D call. V shed 3 bases and J shed 4 bases, with 12 bases lying between them. The length of the CDR3 is 14 residues. Germline assignment: CDR1 MGHRA and CDR2 YSYEKL. The CDR3 DNA reads as TGCGCCAGCAGCCAGGCCGGCGGGGTCACTGAAGCTTTCTTT. It yields the protein CASSQAGGVTEAFF.

This clonotype was counted many times. This chain connects TRBV4-3 to TRBJ2-1; D might be TRBD2 (5 bases). V lost 0 bases and J 1 base, leaving 16 bases between the germline ends. The CDR3 has 18 amino acids. Germline-derived CDR1 and CDR2 are LGHNA and YSLEER. In DNA form, the CDR3 reads TGCGCCAGCAGCCAAGATAGTATAACCCCGGGATCCTACAATGAGCAGTTCTTC. Its translation is CASSQDSITPGSYNEQFF.

This CDR3 is CASSLVTSDPYEQYF. The DNA for the CDR3 is TGTGCCAGCAGTTTAGTTACTAGCGACCCCTACGAGCAGTACTTC. This sequence joins TRBV27 and TRBJ2-7; 7 nucleotides align to TRBD2. V trimming: 2 bases; J trimming: 2 bases; junction bases outside the gene matches: 6. The CDR3 contains 15 residues. Germline V gives CDR1 MNHEY, CDR2 SMNVEV (reference sequence).

The table lists this clonotype with a few counts. This chain connects TRBV29-1 to TRBJ2-1, with D possibly being TRBD1 (6 bases). This CDR3 region has 13 residues. Germline values: CDR1 SQVTM, CDR2 ANQGSEA. Trimming shortened V by 6 bases and J by 5 bases, and 14 bases separated the two germline ends. Written as DNA, the CDR3 is TGCAGCGTCCGGGACATAACTAACAATGAGCAGTTCTTC. Translation gives CSVRDITNNEQFF.

V is TRBV7-3 and J is TRBJ1-1; D might be TRBD1 (5 bases). Per the germline V gene, CDR1 is SGHTA and CDR2 is FQGTGA. The CDR3 consists of 17 residues. V dropped 5 bases and J dropped 5 bases, with 24 bases sitting between them. This chain's CDR3 is CASSIRTPKVAWTEAFF. Here the CDR3 DNA reads TGTGCCAGCAGCATACGGACACCCAAAGTTGCTTGGACTGAAGCTTTCTTT.

This clonotype showed up just a few times. This chain links TRBV4-1 with TRBJ2-3, with 9 bases matching TRBD2. The CDR3 spans 16 residues. Looked up from germline, CDR1 is MGHRA and CDR2 is YSYEKL. With V trimmed by 3 bases and J by 6 bases, 10 bases remained unmatched. The CDR3 bases are TGCGCCAGCAGCCAGCCGACTAGCGGACAAATGGATACGCAGTATTTT. Protein: CASSQPTSGQMDTQYF.

This chain joins TRBV5-1 and TRBJ2-7, with 7 bases lining up with TRBD1. Germline assignment: CDR1 SGHRS and CDR2 YFSETQ. The CDR3 length is 15 residues. V dropped 3 bases and J dropped 4; count of bases not matched to a gene: 10. This chain's CDR3 is CASSSEGRGPYEQYF. CDR3 sequence (DNA): TGCGCCAGCAGCTCAGAGGGAAGGGGGCCTTACGAGCAGTACTTC.